This T cell receptor (beta chain) was obtained from a study of cytomegalovirus exposure and HLA in healthy donors. General study results and limits: Immune exposure information available was restricted to CMV serostatus.

The J segment lost 0 bases and the V segment lost 4 bases, leaving 9 bases of the junction unmatched. Germline V gene data show CDR1 as SGDLS and CDR2 as YYNGEE. This CDR3 region has 18 residues. The PCR employed 60 Vbeta primers together with 13 Jbeta primers. Per the authors' pipeline: An analysis that came later counted roughly 87 million unique TCR beta chains, around 10 million shared. The repertoire was sequenced with immunoSEQ multiplex PCR; TCRdb's copy has only in-frame clones and lacks some. The V and J calls and clone size come from that table; D and trimming were worked out from the DNA. Its table records roughly 100,000 clones. Remarks on this clone: What it recognizes is unknown.

These donors, healthy bone marrow donors, were studied. The TCR was taken from a man aged 35 to 55 in good health and CMV-seronegative. The source material was PBMCs. The chain links TRBV9 to TRBJ2-1, with TRBD2 identical over 11 bases. Written as DNA, the CDR3 is TGTGCCAGCAGCAGAGGGACTAGCGGTTCTTCCTCCTACAATGAGCAGTTCTTC. It yields the protein CASSRGTSGSSSYNEQFF.